This record concerns one T cell receptor beta chain sequence. Its antigen remains unidentified. Lactation, pregnancy, other autoimmune disease or uncontrolled infection excluded patients. On the basis of clinical symptoms, serum thyroxine and TRAb, thyroid ultrasound and orbital computed tomography, diagnoses were made. The sample comes from a study of T cells in Graves' hyperthyroidism and ophthalmopathy. Study-level points and caveats: Clonotypes that were expanded in thyroid above 0.001 mostly appeared in blood too.

The CDR3 covers 13 residues. Germline V gives CDR1 SGHAT, CDR2 FQNNGV. Losses at the gene ends were 5 bases for V and 12 bases for J; bases not matched to a gene: 12. Amplification of TCR beta CDR3 regions used RNA as the template. In the first-round RT-PCR of the TCR CDR3, the HTBI primer set was used. TCRdb re-derived calls from the multiplex PCR reads in MiXCR, one entry per CDR3 protein. This table has 550,000 to 700,000 distinct CDR3 sequences, 46% appearing once. The chain links TRBV11-2 to TRBJ1-1, with 7 bases matching TRBD1. The sample consisted of peripheral blood or thyroid tissue (not recorded which). This clonotype was sampled from an adult woman with Graves' disease, either hyperthyroidism or ophthalmopathy (not recorded which). The CDR3: CASSARQGGGSFF. Written as DNA, the CDR3 is TGTGCCAGCAGCGCTAGACAGGGTGGCGGATCTTTCTTT.